This T cell receptor beta chain stems from a study of T cell repertoires in cytomegalovirus infection. About the research overall: Public TCR beta signatures provided an indication of both CMV infection and a matching HLA type. Study results and limitations: It was HLA-C-restricted CMV-specific TCR beta clonotypes that dominated the response ex vivo. The cumulative frequency of public TCR beta families identified carriers of CMV plus the relevant HLA.

V was clipped by 5 bases and J by 7 bases; unmatched bases: 24. The CDR3 runs to 19 residues. In germline, CDR1 is SEHNR, CDR2 FQNEAQ (reference sequence). TCRdb independently ran MiXCR on the reads; one entry per CDR3 protein. The table has some 170,000 distinct CDR3 sequences, roughly a sixth seen once. This clonotype came up a few times. Antigen specificity is unknown. The rearrangement links TRBV7-9 to TRBJ2-7, with 9 bases matching TRBD1. The sequencing input was CD8+ T cells from PBMCs. The receptor comes from a human donor in good health (CMV status not recorded). Some clones in this sample may be carry-over from other donors' samples. The CDR3 DNA is TGTGCCAGCAGCGACGACCCGGGACAGGGAATGCGCAATGACTTGGAGCAGTACTTC. Translating gives CASSDDPGQGMRNDLEQYF.